Detailed here is one T cell receptor (beta chain). No cognate antigen has been identified for it. No per-base quality is available; no much larger clone lies one base away. Healthy HIV-negative adults with no recently reported acute infections or vaccinations were included as donors. Every donor was a Caucasian adult residing in Nashville, Tennessee, USA. For unsorted samples, some 90 million PBMCs were counted, and genomic DNA was extracted using the QIAamp DNA Blood Mini kit. Blood was obtained by leukapheresis, after which PBMCs were separated by Ficoll-Histopaque density gradient centrifugation and cryopreserved in liquid nitrogen vapor phase. These data belong to a study of shared clonotypes between healthy human individuals (dated by TCRdb to the early 2020s). For context, the study as a whole: Two women and a few men aged 18 to 49 years were included in the cohort. Blood TCR repertoires of a handful of healthy adults were deeply sequenced to estimate repertoire size and the extent of clonotype sharing between individuals. To increase sequencing depth and limit assay-specific biases, TCR repertoire library preparation and sequencing were carried out by different laboratories using diverse techniques. Each donor's leukapheresis produced roughly between roughly 0.85 and 10 billion PBMCs. Overall results and qualifications from the work: Because the study included only a small number of donors, the genetic and exposure-history diversity represented was limited. Pairwise subsampling led to the expectation that sequencing depth would affect the degree of clonotype sharing among donors. Sampling was restricted to blood, and TCR repertoires in tissues likely differ from the TCR repertoires found in blood.

Using the deep immunoSEQ assay, TCR CDR3 regions were amplified from genomic DNA by multiplex PCR. Extracted genomic DNA from each cell subset was distributed evenly across all wells of several immunoSEQ 96-well plates, and each plate was treated as a replicate. Each replicate PCR for unsorted PBMC received roughly 0.3 ug genomic DNA, equal to approximately 29,000 T cell genomes. Ten immunoSEQ deep assay plates were used to sequence the unsorted PBMC genomic DNA. The purified libraries were quantified using a Qubit 3.0 fluorometer, sized with a Bioanalyzer 2100, and then quantified again using the KAPA Library Quantification kit. A separate single-read 150-cycle Illumina NextSeq 550 flow cell was used to sequence each immunoSEQ 96-well plate. The authors processed their data as follows. Because the immunoSEQ output included only junctional sequences and no quality scores, the filtering could not be the same as the filtering used for full-length reads. Sequences were annotated with PyIR, a Python wrapper for IgBLAST v1.9, and V/J genes and CDR3 were assigned using IMGT germline references. Reads with weak V/J assignments (E-value above 1e-6), missing CDR3, stop codons, out-of-frame junctions, or ambiguous translated residues were removed. V3J clonotypes were defined as sequences sharing the same inferred V gene, J gene, and CDR3 amino acid sequence. Percentage overlap between repertoires was computed as shared unique clonotypes divided by the size of the smaller repertoire. RTK rarefaction, the Chao1 estimator, and Recon v2.1 estimates of unobserved clonotypes were used to assess repertoire richness. Held by TCRdb, this immuneACCESS table contains in-frame sequences only and omits some clones. Under half of the omission traces to an unresolved V gene where checked; the cause of the rest is unknown. V, J and clone size reflect that table, while D and trimming were determined from the DNA. This sample comprises about half a million clones, 79% of them detected only once. In total, the top ten clones hold roughly 13% of the sample.

Based on the germline V gene, the CDR1 and CDR2 sequences are SGHRS and YFSETQ. V lost 0 bases and J lost 3 bases; the stretch between them is 14 bases long. From its cysteine to its phenylalanine, the CDR3 spans 16 amino acids. Just CDR3 DNA is preserved here, 48 bases in frame from base 1. The sequence links TRBV5-1 to TRBJ2-3; the D gene could be TRBD1 or TRBD2, each one agreeing over 6 bases. The sequence was collected from a middle-aged woman in good health. Some clones in this sample may be carry-over from other donors' samples. Sequenced: PBMCs. This receptor carries the CDR3 CASSLAGDKTTDTQYF. The nucleotide sequence is TGCGCCAGCAGCTTGGCGGGGGACAAGACAACAGATACGCAGTATTTT.